This note documents a single T cell receptor beta chain sequence. There are 13 residues in the CDR3. Germline CDR1 is MNHEY and CDR2 is SVGAGI. With V trimmed by 7 bases and J by 5 bases, 7 bases remained unmatched. The sample originates from a study of cytomegalovirus exposure and HLA in healthy donors. 13 Jbeta primers and 60 Vbeta primers were used for the PCR. TCRdb keeps only in-frame clones here, not all; method: immunoSEQ multiplex PCR. The sample holds around 170,000 clones, 77% seen once. The material sequenced was PBMCs. The chain couples TRBV6-5 to TRBJ1-2; 7 bases match TRBD1. The clonotype originates from a man aged 18 to 29 in good health and CMV-seronegative. The CDR3 region has the DNA TGTGCCAGCACCTCGGGCAGGGGGTATGGCTACACCTTC. Translation: CASTSGRGYGYTF.